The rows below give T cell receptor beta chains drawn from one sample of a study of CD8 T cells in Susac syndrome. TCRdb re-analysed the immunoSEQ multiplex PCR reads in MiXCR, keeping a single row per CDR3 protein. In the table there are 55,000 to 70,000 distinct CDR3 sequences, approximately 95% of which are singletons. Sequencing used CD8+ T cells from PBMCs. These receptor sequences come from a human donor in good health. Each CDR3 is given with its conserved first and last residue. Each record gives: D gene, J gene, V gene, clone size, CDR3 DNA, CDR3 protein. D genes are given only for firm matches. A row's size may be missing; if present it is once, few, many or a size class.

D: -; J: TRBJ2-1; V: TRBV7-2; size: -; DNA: TGTGCCAGCAGCTTAGAAGTAGTGGGCCCCTACAATGAGCAGTTCTTC; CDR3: CASSLEVVGPYNEQFF
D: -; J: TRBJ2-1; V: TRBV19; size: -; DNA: TGTGCCAGTAGTCCGGGTAGTGAGCAGTTCTTC; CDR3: CASSPGSEQFF
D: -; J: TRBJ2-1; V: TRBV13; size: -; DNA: TGTGCCAGCAGCTCCTCCGGCTGGAATGAGCAGTTCTTC; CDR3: CASSSSGWNEQFF
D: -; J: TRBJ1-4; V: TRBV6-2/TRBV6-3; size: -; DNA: TGTGCCAGCACCTTCAATGAAAAACTGTTTTTT; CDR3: CASTFNEKLFF
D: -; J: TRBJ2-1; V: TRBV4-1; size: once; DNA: TGCGCCAGCAGTTATGAACAGTCATCCAATGAGCAGTTCTTC; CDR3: CASSYEQSSNEQFF
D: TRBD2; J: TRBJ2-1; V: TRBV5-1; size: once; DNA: TGCGCCAGCAGCTTTGCCACTAGCGGCAAGGATGTGGTCTTC; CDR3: CASSFATSGKDVVF
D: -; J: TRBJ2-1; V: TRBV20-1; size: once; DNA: TGCAGTGCTAGAGATCCCGGGGGGCTCAGGTACAATGAGCAGTTCTTC; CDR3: CSARDPGGLRYNEQFF
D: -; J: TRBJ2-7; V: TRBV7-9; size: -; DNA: TGTGCCAGCAGCTCCACCGGGACGGTAAACGAGCAGTACTTC; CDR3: CASSSTGTVNEQYF
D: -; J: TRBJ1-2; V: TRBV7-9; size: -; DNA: TGTGCCAGCAGCTTCGGTCAGGAGGTCTATGGCTACACCTTC; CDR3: CASSFGQEVYGYTF
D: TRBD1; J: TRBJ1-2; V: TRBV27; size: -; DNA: TGTGCCAGCAGTCCCACTTGGACAGGGCACTATGGCTACACCTTC; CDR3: CASSPTWTGHYGYTF
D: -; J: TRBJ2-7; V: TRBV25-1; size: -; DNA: TGTGCCAGCAGCCGGGACTCCACCTACGAGCAGTACTTC; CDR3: CASSRDSTYEQYF
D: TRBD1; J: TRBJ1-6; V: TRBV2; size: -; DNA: TGTGCCAGCAGTGAGGACAGGGATTCACCCCTCCACTTT; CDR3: CASSEDRDSPLHF
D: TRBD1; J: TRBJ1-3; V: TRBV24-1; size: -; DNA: TGTGCCACCAGCGGACAGGGAGACACCATATATTTT; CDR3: CATSGQGDTIYF
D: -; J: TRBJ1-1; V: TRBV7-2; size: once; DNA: TGTGCCAGCGGGTGGTTGAACACTGAAGCTTTCTTT; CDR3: CASGWLNTEAFF
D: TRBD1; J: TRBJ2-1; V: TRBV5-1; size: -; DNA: TGCGCCAGCAGCTCGAGGGACAGGAGTTTGGATGAGCAGTTCTTC; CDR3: CASSSRDRSLDEQFF
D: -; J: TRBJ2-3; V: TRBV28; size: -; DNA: TGTGCCAGCAGTGTAAGGACAGTCTCTAGCACAGATACGCAGTATTTT; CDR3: CASSVRTVSSTDTQYF
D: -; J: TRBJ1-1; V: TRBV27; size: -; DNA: TGTGCCAGCAGCACCGTCGGGGGTAACACTGAAGCTTTCTTT; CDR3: CASSTVGGNTEAFF
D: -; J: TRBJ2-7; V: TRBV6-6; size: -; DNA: TGTGCCAGCAGTTGCAGTTCCCCACAGTCCTCCTACGAGCAGTACTTC; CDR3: CASSCSSPQSSYEQYF
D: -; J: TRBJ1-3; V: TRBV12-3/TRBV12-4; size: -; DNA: TGTGCCAGCAGTTTCGATTCTGGAAACACCATATATTTT; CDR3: CASSFDSGNTIYF
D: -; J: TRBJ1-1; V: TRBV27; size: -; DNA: TGTGCCAGCGGGCATCGGAACACTGAAGCTTTCTTT; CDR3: CASGHRNTEAFF
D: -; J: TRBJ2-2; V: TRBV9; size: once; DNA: TGTGCCAGCAGCGTAAAAGGGCCCACCGGGGAGCTGTTTTTT; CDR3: CASSVKGPTGELFF
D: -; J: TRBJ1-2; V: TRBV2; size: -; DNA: TGTGCCAGCAGGGAGACAGAGCCTCTCAACTATGGCTACACCTTC; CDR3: CASRETEPLNYGYTF
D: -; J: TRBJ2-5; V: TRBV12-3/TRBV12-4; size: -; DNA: TGTGCCAGCAGTTTAGGCGAGGTAGCGGCACGGGGGACCCAGTACTTC; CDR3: CASSLGEVAARGTQYF
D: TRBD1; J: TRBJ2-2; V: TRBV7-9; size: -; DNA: TGTGCCAGCACCCTACGAGGGACAGGGGGCGGCCCCTCTACCGGGGAGCTGTTTTTT; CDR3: CASTLRGTGGGPSTGELFF
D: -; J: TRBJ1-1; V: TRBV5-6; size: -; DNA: TGTGCCAGCAGCTTGGGACAGATGAACACTGAAGCTTTCTTT; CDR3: CASSLGQMNTEAFF
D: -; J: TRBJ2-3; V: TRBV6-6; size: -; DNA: TGTGCCAGCGGAGGAGTCGGCACAGATACGCAGTATTTT; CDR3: CASGGVGTDTQYF
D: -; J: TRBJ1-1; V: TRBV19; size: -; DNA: TGTGCCAGTAGTATAGGAAGCACTGAAGCTTTCTTT; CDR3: CASSIGSTEAFF
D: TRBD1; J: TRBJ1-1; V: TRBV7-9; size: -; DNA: TGTGCCAGCAGCTTCGCCGGGACAGGGGCGTGGACTGAAGCTTTCTTT; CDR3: CASSFAGTGAWTEAFF
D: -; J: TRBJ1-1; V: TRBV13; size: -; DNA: TGTGCCAGCAGCTGGACAGTCTCTGAAGCTTTCTTT; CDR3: CASSWTVSEAFF
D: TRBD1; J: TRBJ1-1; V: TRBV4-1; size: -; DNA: TGCGCCAGCAGCCACACAGGGGGGACTGAAGCTTTCTTT; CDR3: CASSHTGGTEAFF
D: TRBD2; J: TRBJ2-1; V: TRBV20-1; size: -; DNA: TGCAGTGCGACGACTAGCGCAGCCTACAATGAGCAGTTCTTC; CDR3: CSATTSAAYNEQFF
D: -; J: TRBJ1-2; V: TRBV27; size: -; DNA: TGTGCCAGCAGTTTAGTCCCAACCCTCTATGGCTACACCTTC; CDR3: CASSLVPTLYGYTF
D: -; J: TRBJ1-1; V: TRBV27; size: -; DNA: TGTGCCAGCAGTTCGCAGGGTAACACTGAAGCTTTCTTT; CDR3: CASSSQGNTEAFF
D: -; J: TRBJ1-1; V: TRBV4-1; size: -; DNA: TGCGCCAGCAGCCATAGGGCAGGGATCACTGAAGCTTTCTTT; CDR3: CASSHRAGITEAFF
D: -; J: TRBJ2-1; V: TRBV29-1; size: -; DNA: TGCAGCGTTGAAGATAGGGGGGCGTCCACTCAATTCTACAATGAGCAGTTCTTC; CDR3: CSVEDRGASTQFYNEQFF
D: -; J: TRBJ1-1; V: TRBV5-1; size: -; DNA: TGCGCCAGCAGCTTGGAGGGACGTGGCACTGAAGCTTTCTTT; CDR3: CASSLEGRGTEAFF
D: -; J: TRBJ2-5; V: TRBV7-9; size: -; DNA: TGTGCCAGCAGCTTAGATCGAACCCAAGAGACCCAGTACTTC; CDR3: CASSLDRTQETQYF
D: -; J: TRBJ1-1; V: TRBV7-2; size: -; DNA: TGTGCCAGCAGCTTAGTGGTCAGGAACACTGAAGCTTTCTTT; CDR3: CASSLVVRNTEAFF
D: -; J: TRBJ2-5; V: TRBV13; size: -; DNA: TGTGCCAGCAGCGTGGTCAAGGGGGGAAAGACCCAGTACTTC; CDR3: CASSVVKGGKTQYF
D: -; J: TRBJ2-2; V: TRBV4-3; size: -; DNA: TGCGCCAGCAGCCCGCCCCACGGGGAGCTGTTTTTT; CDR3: CASSPPHGELFF
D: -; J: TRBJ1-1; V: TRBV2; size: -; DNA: TGTGCCAGCGAGGACGGTAACACTGAAGCTTTCTTT; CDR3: CASEDGNTEAFF
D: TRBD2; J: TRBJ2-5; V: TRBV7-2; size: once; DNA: TGTGCCAGCAGCCCTCGACTAGCGGGGGACCAAGAGACCCAGTACTTC; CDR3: CASSPRLAGDQETQYF
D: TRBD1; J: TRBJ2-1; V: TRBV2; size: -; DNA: TGTGCCAGCAATAGCAGGGACAGGGCCTACAATGAGCAGTTCTTC; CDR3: CASNSRDRAYNEQFF
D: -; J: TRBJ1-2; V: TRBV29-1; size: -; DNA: TGCAGCGTTGGAGTGGGGCTCTATGGCTACACCTTC; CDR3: CSVGVGLYGYTF
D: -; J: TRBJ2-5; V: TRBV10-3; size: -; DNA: TGTGCCATAAAACTCGGGGCGTCGATGGAGACCCAGTACTTC; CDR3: CAIKLGASMETQYF